The 14 T cell receptor beta chains reported below all come from one sample, sequenced in a study of shared clonotypes between healthy human individuals. Sequencing used immunoSEQ multiplex PCR; TCRdb keeps in-frame clones, though not all of them. The sample yields about 1 million clones, more than 65% seen once. Sequenced input: memory CD4+ T cells sorted from blood. Specified subset: CD45RA-negative fraction. These receptors came from a man younger than 35 in good health.

The V gene is TRBV5-1, the J gene TRBJ2-7; unclear D gene. V lost 7 bases and J lost 6, with 20 bases in between. The CDR3 covers 14 residues. CDR1 and CDR2 from the germline V gene are SGHRS and YFSETQ. The chain's CDR3 is CASRTDVFFREQYF. The CDR3 bases are TGCGCCAGCCGGACGGACGTCTTCTTCCGCGAGCAGTACTTC.

The chain recombines TRBV28 with TRBJ2-7; D may correspond to TRBD1 or TRBD2 (7 bases each). This CDR3 comprises 14 residues. Per the germline V gene, CDR1 is MDHEN and CDR2 is SYDVKM. V lost 1 base to trimming and J lost 5 bases, with 12 bases between them. CDR3 sequence reads: CASSLFRGGNEQYF. The CDR3 bases are TGTGCCAGCAGTTTATTCAGGGGGGGCAACGAGCAGTACTTC.

This clone has only a few counts. The V gene is TRBV10-3, the J gene TRBJ2-3; possibly TRBD1 or TRBD2 for D (5 bases each). The V gene's germline CDR1 is ENHRY and CDR2 SYGVKD. The CDR3 loop spans 15 amino acids. The germline V and J ends were trimmed by 2 bases and 5 bases, with 14 bases remaining between them. The CDR3: CAISEGGPRGDTQYF. CDR3 nucleotide sequence: TGTGCCATCAGTGAGGGGGGTCCCCGGGGAGATACGCAGTATTTT.

Worth noting for this clone: Different DNA sequences within this sample yield the same CDR3. V gene TRBV9 combines with J gene TRBJ1-1; tentative D call: TRBD1 (5 bases). From germline, CDR1 is SGDLS and CDR2 YYNGEE. V dropped 0 bases and J dropped 0 bases, with 6 bases sitting between them. CDR3 size: 14 residues. CDR3 nucleotide sequence: TGTGCCAGCAGCGTAGGAGGGGTGAACACTGAAGCTTTCTTT. Protein: CASSVGGVNTEAFF.

The rearrangement links TRBV4-2 to TRBJ2-5; D possibly corresponds to TRBD2 (5 bases). Between the trimmed V and J ends, which lost 1 base and 7 bases, there was a span of 10 bases. The CDR3 contains 13 residues. The germline V gene has CDR1 LGHNA and CDR2 YNFKEQ. In DNA, the CDR3 is TGTGCCAGCAGCCAAGGGAGAAGCGGGACCCAGTACTTC. The encoded protein is CASSQGRSGTQYF.

This clone was observed a few times. This chain joins TRBV10-3 and TRBJ2-2, with D perhaps TRBD1 (5 bases). The ends were cut back, 4 bases at V and 1 base at J, with 10 bases in the middle. Germline loops: CDR1 ENHRY, CDR2 SYGVKD. The CDR3 is 15 amino acids. The CDR3 loop reads CAISGSRGNTGELFF. The DNA of the CDR3 is TGTGCCATCAGTGGCTCTAGGGGGAACACCGGGGAGCTGTTTTTT.

J is TRBJ1-2 and V is TRBV2; 10 bases map to TRBD1. J gave up 10 bases and V 7 bases, and 15 bases lay outside the gene matches. The CDR3 sequence is 15 residues long. CDR1 and CDR2 from the germline V gene are SNHLY and FYNNEI. CDR3 protein: CASTGSDRGKGDYTF. The DNA for the CDR3 is TGTGCCAGCACCGGTTCGGACAGGGGGAAGGGTGACTACACCTTC.

The chain links TRBV5-1 to TRBJ1-3; TRBD1 aligns across 8 bases. Germline V CDR1 and CDR2: SGHRS, YFSETQ. Trimming took 0 bases from V and 5 from J; bases not matched to a gene: 4. The CDR3 totals 15 residues. CDR3 sequence (DNA): TGCGCCAGCAGCTTGGCTGGACAGGGTAGAAACACCATATATTTT. Encoded protein: CASSLAGQGRNTIYF. Using reference TRBV5-1 and TRBJ1-3 for the parts outside the CDR3, the full variable domain is KAGVTQTPRYLIKTRGQQVTLSCSPISGHRSVSWYQQTPGQGLQFLFEYFSETQRNKGNFPGRFSGRQFSNSRSEMNVSTLELGDSALYLCASSLAGQGRNTIYFGEGSWLTVV.

This clone was seen ten or more times. V gene TRBV25-1 combines with J gene TRBJ2-7; D perhaps matches TRBD2 (5 bases). The V end lost 7 bases, the J end lost 2 bases, and 12 bases lay between the germline ends. CDR1 MGHDK and CDR2 SYGVNS come from the germline V gene. CDR3 length: 13 residues. The CDR3 sequence: CASKDFNTYEQYF. The CDR3 DNA is TGTGCCAGCAAGGACTTTAATACCTACGAGCAGTACTTC.

This chain joins TRBV5-1 and TRBJ1-2, with D perhaps TRBD1 (6 bases). The CDR3 runs 15 residues. V lost 3 bases to trimming and J lost 5 bases, with 17 bases between them. CDR1 is SGHRS, CDR2 YFSETQ, per germline. The CDR3 coding sequence is TGCGCCAGCAGCTACTCAGGGGTAAAGGCTTATGGCTACACCTTC. Amino acids: CASSYSGVKAYGYTF.

This clone was observed a few times. The chain employs TRBV7-2 and TRBJ2-5, with no clear D. The CDR3 runs 15 residues. The V end lost 6 bases, the J end lost 5 bases, and 19 bases lay between the germline ends. Germline V CDR1 and CDR2: SGHTA, FQGNSA. The CDR3 region has the DNA TGTGCCAGCAGAGATGTCAACCTTTCGGCGGAGACCCAGTACTTC. Its protein is CASRDVNLSAETQYF.

The rearrangement joins TRBV6-5 to TRBJ2-2, with 9 bases lining up with TRBD1. V was pared by 10 bases and J by 7 bases, with 10 bases of the junction left unmatched. The CDR3 extends over 14 amino acids. Germline CDR1 MNHEY, CDR2 SVGAGI. CDR3 protein: CATLGQGNVGELFF. The CDR3 DNA follows: TGTGCCACCCTGGGACAGGGTAACGTCGGGGAGCTGTTTTTT.

With respect to this clone: Other nucleotide sequences from this sample produce the same CDR3. The chain links TRBV9 to TRBJ1-6, with 7 bases fitting TRBD1. Per the germline V gene, CDR1 is SGDLS and CDR2 is YYNGEE. The CDR3 is 14 residues long. The trim removed 4 bases at V and 6 bases at J, leaving 4 bases unmatched. The CDR3 nucleotides read TGTGCCAGCAGCCCTCGGGACAGTAATTCACCCCTCCACTTT. Encoded protein: CASSPRDSNSPLHF.

The chain has TRBV10-2 and TRBJ2-7; D is unclear. Trimming removed 4 bases at V and 3 bases at J, with 16 bases between. The CDR3 runs 15 residues. CDR1 WSHSY and CDR2 SAAADI come from the germline V gene. DNA for the CDR3: TGCGCCAGCAGTGTCAGTGGTCTAGGAGTCTACGAGCAGTACTTC. Its protein is CASSVSGLGVYEQYF.